The rows below give T cell receptor beta chains drawn from one sample of a study of naive and memory T cell subsets. One entry per CDR3 protein results from TCRdb running MiXCR on the UMI-ligation and nested PCR reads. Here the sample spans 25,000 to 30,000 distinct CDR3 sequences, roughly 10% being singletons. Sequencing used effector memory CD4+ T cells from blood. The source is a human donor in good health. The CDR3 runs from the conserved cysteine through the conserved F or W. Each record gives: D gene, J gene, V gene, clone size, CDR3 protein, CDR3 DNA. A D gene is named only where the DNA matches it firmly. A row's size may be missing; if present it is once, few, many or a size class.

d_call: .; j_call: TRBJ1-1; v_call: TRBV7-2; clone_size: .; cdr3_aa: CASSSGAVSGTEAFF; cdr3_nt: TGTGCCAGCAGCTCCGGGGCGGTGTCCGGCACTGAAGCTTTCTTT
d_call: .; j_call: TRBJ1-2; v_call: TRBV7-9; clone_size: many; cdr3_aa: CASSLGAGENYGYTF; cdr3_nt: TGTGCCAGCAGCTTAGGGGCGGGGGAGAACTATGGCTACACCTTC
d_call: .; j_call: TRBJ2-7; v_call: TRBV25-1; clone_size: .; cdr3_aa: CASSGQPSSYEQYF; cdr3_nt: TGTGCCAGCAGTGGGCAACCGAGCTCCTACGAGCAGTACTTC
d_call: TRBD1; j_call: TRBJ1-3; v_call: TRBV4-1; clone_size: few; cdr3_aa: CASSRPGQDFNGNTIYF; cdr3_nt: TGCGCCAGCAGCCGCCCGGGACAGGACTTTAATGGAAACACCATATATTTT
d_call: .; j_call: TRBJ1-2; v_call: TRBV12-3/TRBV12-4; clone_size: few; cdr3_aa: CASSLTGLSGYTF; cdr3_nt: TGTGCCAGCAGCCTAACAGGGTTATCTGGCTACACCTTC
d_call: TRBD2; j_call: TRBJ2-5; v_call: TRBV12-3/TRBV12-4; clone_size: .; cdr3_aa: CASSLQLGTSGRASETQYF; cdr3_nt: TGTGCCAGCAGTTTACAACTGGGGACTAGCGGGCGGGCGTCGGAGACCCAGTACTTC
d_call: .; j_call: TRBJ1-2; v_call: TRBV20-1; clone_size: .; cdr3_aa: CSASPSGGYTF; cdr3_nt: TGCAGTGCTAGTCCTTCGGGCGGCTACACCTTC
d_call: TRBD2; j_call: TRBJ2-1; v_call: TRBV3-1; clone_size: .; cdr3_aa: CASSQTSGGNYNEQFF; cdr3_nt: TGTGCCAGCAGCCAAACTAGCGGGGGAAACTACAATGAGCAGTTCTTC
d_call: .; j_call: TRBJ1-2; v_call: TRBV28; clone_size: few; cdr3_aa: CASSLPVALYGYTF; cdr3_nt: TGTGCCAGCAGTTTACCGGTGGCCCTCTATGGCTACACCTTC
d_call: .; j_call: TRBJ1-6; v_call: TRBV9; clone_size: .; cdr3_aa: CASSVGGDSGSPLHF; cdr3_nt: TGTGCCAGCAGCGTAGGGGGTGACTCAGGTTCACCCCTCCACTTT
d_call: .; j_call: TRBJ2-7; v_call: TRBV7-2; clone_size: many; cdr3_aa: CASSWLPSSYEQYF; cdr3_nt: TGTGCCAGCAGCTGGTTGCCCAGCTCCTACGAGCAGTACTTC
d_call: TRBD1; j_call: TRBJ1-6; v_call: TRBV2; clone_size: .; cdr3_aa: CASRSQGGVSPLHF; cdr3_nt: TGTGCCAGCAGGTCACAGGGGGGTGTTTCACCCCTCCACTTT
d_call: .; j_call: TRBJ2-1; v_call: TRBV25-1; clone_size: .; cdr3_aa: CASRSSGNEQFF; cdr3_nt: TGTGCCAGCAGATCCAGCGGCAATGAGCAGTTCTTC
d_call: .; j_call: TRBJ1-3; v_call: TRBV25-1; clone_size: few; cdr3_aa: CASSELGGSGNTIYF; cdr3_nt: TGTGCCAGCAGTGAATTGGGGGGCAGTGGAAACACCATATATTTT
d_call: .; j_call: TRBJ2-3; v_call: TRBV7-2; clone_size: .; cdr3_aa: CASSLAKGDTQYF; cdr3_nt: TGTGCCAGCAGCTTAGCAAAAGGGGATACGCAGTATTTT
d_call: TRBD1; j_call: TRBJ1-1; v_call: TRBV4-3; clone_size: once; cdr3_aa: CASSQPGQRIHEAFF; cdr3_nt: TGCGCCAGCAGCCAACCGGGACAGAGAATCCATGAAGCTTTCTTT
d_call: .; j_call: TRBJ2-2; v_call: TRBV7-8; clone_size: .; cdr3_aa: CASTATQHLTGELFF; cdr3_nt: TGTGCCAGCACCGCTACTCAACACTTAACCGGGGAGCTGTTTTTT
d_call: .; j_call: TRBJ1-1; v_call: TRBV12-3/TRBV12-4; clone_size: .; cdr3_aa: CASSLGAENTEAFF; cdr3_nt: TGTGCCAGCTCCTTGGGAGCTGAGAACACTGAAGCTTTCTTT
d_call: TRBD2; j_call: TRBJ2-1; v_call: TRBV20-1; clone_size: medium-sized; cdr3_aa: CSARGLAGSYNEQFF; cdr3_nt: TGCAGTGCTAGAGGACTAGCGGGCTCCTACAATGAGCAGTTCTTC
d_call: TRBD1; j_call: TRBJ2-5; v_call: TRBV18; clone_size: few; cdr3_aa: CASSPSRTGQAQETQYF; cdr3_nt: TGTGCCAGCTCACCAAGTCGCACAGGACAGGCACAAGAGACCCAGTACTTC
d_call: TRBD1; j_call: TRBJ1-1; v_call: TRBV27; clone_size: .; cdr3_aa: CASSSPHRGAEAFF; cdr3_nt: TGTGCCAGCAGTTCGCCTCACAGGGGTGCTGAAGCTTTCTTT
d_call: TRBD1; j_call: TRBJ2-1; v_call: TRBV7-2; clone_size: many; cdr3_aa: CASRTGGRGGTYNEQFF; cdr3_nt: TGTGCCAGCAGGACAGGGGGGCGGGGCGGAACCTACAATGAGCAGTTCTTC
d_call: .; j_call: TRBJ2-1; v_call: TRBV29-1; clone_size: .; cdr3_aa: CSVSQGPNEQFF; cdr3_nt: TGCAGCGTTTCCCAAGGCCCTAATGAGCAGTTCTTC
d_call: .; j_call: TRBJ1-1; v_call: TRBV12-3/TRBV12-4; clone_size: .; cdr3_aa: CASSLYRNTEAFF; cdr3_nt: TGTGCCAGCAGTTTATACAGGAACACTGAAGCTTTCTTT